This is a list of T cell receptor beta chains from one sample in a study of T cells in Graves' hyperthyroidism and ophthalmopathy. TCRdb reprocessed the multiplex PCR reads via MiXCR and lists one record per CDR3 protein. The data show roughly 700,000 distinct CDR3 sequences, about 18% seen once. The sample comprised blood. Receptors originate from a man aged 50-60 years with Graves' hyperthyroidism. Both conserved end residues are part of each CDR3. A D gene is named only where the DNA matches it firmly. Size is stated for part of the rows, as once, few or many counts, or as a class when the clone is expanded.

.,14,many,TRBJ1-2,TRBV27,TGTGCCAGCAGCCTCCGAGGGTCTAACTATGGCTACACCTTC,CASSLRGSNYGYTF
TRBD2,14,few,TRBJ2-2,TRBV5-1,TGCGCCAGCAGGATTAGCGGGACTGACGGGGAGCTGTTTTTT,CASRISGTDGELFF
.,15,.,TRBJ2-3,TRBV7-3,TGTGCCAGCAGCTTACCGGCGGGTCGGGCAGATACGCAGTATTTT,CASSLPAGRADTQYF
TRBD2,15,few,TRBJ2-1,TRBV7-3,TGTGCCAGCAGCCATCGGACTAGCGGCAACAATGAGCAGTTCTTC,CASSHRTSGNNEQFF
.,15,many,TRBJ1-5,TRBV2,TGTGCCAGCAGTGAAGCTTTCACCTTTTATCAGCCCCAGCATTTT,CASSEAFTFYQPQHF
.,13,many,TRBJ1-5,TRBV7-2,TGTGCCAGCAGCTTAGGTAGGGAACAGCCCCAGCATTTT,CASSLGREQPQHF
TRBD2,16,many,TRBJ2-1,TRBV12-3/TRBV12-4,TGTGCCAGCAGTTTGGGCACAGGGACTAGCTACAATGAGCAGTTCTTC,CASSLGTGTSYNEQFF
.,13,.,TRBJ2-1,TRBV20-1,TGCAGTGCTAGTCTGTACTCCTACAATGAGCAGTTCTTC,CSASLYSYNEQFF
TRBD1,16,few,TRBJ2-7,TRBV9,TGTGCCAGCAGCGCCGGTTCCGGGACAGGGCTCCACGAGCAGTACTTC,CASSAGSGTGLHEQYF
TRBD1,14,few,TRBJ1-2,TRBV19,TGTGCCAGTAATAACAGGGGCTTCAGCTATGGCTACACCTTC,CASNNRGFSYGYTF
TRBD2,17,.,TRBJ2-7,TRBV10-3,TGTGCCATCAGTGAGGCGGGAGCCCGGTCAGGTCCCTCCGAGCAGTACTTC,CAISEAGARSGPSEQYF
.,15,.,TRBJ2-1,TRBV7-9,TGTGCCAGCGGTACTTACAGGGATCTTAGGAATGAGCAGTTCTTC,CASGTYRDLRNEQFF
.,16,many,TRBJ2-7,TRBV7-2,TGTGCCAGCAGCTTAGCAGCCGGTCTAGCCAGATACGAGCAGTACTTC,CASSLAAGLARYEQYF
TRBD1,16,.,TRBJ1-2,TRBV28,TGTGCCAGCAGTGGCCGGGACAGGGACCTTCCTTATGGCTACACCTTC,CASSGRDRDLPYGYTF
.,14,many,TRBJ2-7,TRBV28,TGTGCCAGCAGTGCTTTGGTTTCGGGGGACGAGCAGTACTTC,CASSALVSGDEQYF
TRBD2,17,many,TRBJ2-1,TRBV12-3/TRBV12-4,TGTGCCAGCAGTACCCACCCCTCTAGCGGGGGGAACAATGAGCAGTTCTTC,CASSTHPSSGGNNEQFF
TRBD1,14,.,TRBJ2-7,TRBV6-2/TRBV6-3,TGTGCCAGCAGTTGGGACAGGGAAGACTCCGAGCAGTACTTC,CASSWDREDSEQYF
.,14,.,TRBJ2-7,TRBV19,TGTGCCAGTAGTCTTACAAGCGCTACCTACGAGCAGTACTTC,CASSLTSATYEQYF
.,13,many,TRBJ1-2,TRBV29-1,TGCAGCGTTGAACACAGGGTGAACTATGGCTACACCTTC,CSVEHRVNYGYTF
TRBD1,14,many,TRBJ2-7,TRBV28,TGTGCCAGCAGCCGGGACAGGGGGTTTAACGAGCAGTACTTC,CASSRDRGFNEQYF
.,12,.,TRBJ2-1,TRBV29-1,TGCAGAGCGGAGGGGGGGTACAATGAGCAGTTCTTC,CRAEGGYNEQFF
TRBD2,16,many,TRBJ2-3,TRBV27,TGTGCCAGCAGTACCCGACTAGCGGGGCACTCTTATACGCAGTATTTT,CASSTRLAGHSYTQYF
TRBD1,14,many,TRBJ1-2,TRBV5-1,TGCGCCAGCAGCTTGGATCCAGGGGGTGGCGGCTACACCTTC,CASSLDPGGGGYTF
.,13,.,TRBJ2-1,TRBV29-1,TGCAGCGTTGAAGATGCGCGAAGTAATGAGCAGTTCTTC,CSVEDARSNEQFF